The clone carrying this T cell receptor (beta chain) was detected once. The protocol was immunoSEQ multiplex PCR, while the TCRdb copy is restricted to in-frame clones and leaves out a portion. The sample includes some 12,000 clones, approximately 77% of them seen just once. These data come from a study of PD-1 blockade in classical Hodgkin lymphoma. With no exception, relapse followed autologous stem cell transplantation in all patients, and brentuximab vedotin exposure varied. The CDR3 runs 15 residues. Trimming left V 0 bases short and J 6 bases short, with 14 bases between. Germline loops: CDR1 KGHSH, CDR2 LQKENI.

The sequence was collected from a human donor with classical Hodgkin lymphoma. V usage is TRBV18 and J usage is TRBJ2-5; D perhaps matches TRBD2 (5 bases). Sample: peripheral blood mononuclear cells (PBMCs), taken at baseline. This CDR3 is CASSPPFGEGQTQYF. The CDR3 DNA reads TGTGCCAGCTCACCACCGTTCGGGGAAGGGCAGACCCAGTACTTC.